This entry describes one TCR beta chain. No antigen is known for it. These data are taken from a study of cytomegalovirus exposure and HLA in healthy donors. Study results and limitations: Links to common viral pathogens appeared, in a later analysis, for several of the most significant clusters. Sequencing likely produced, as an artifact, a cluster of highly shared sequence variants.

Germline V gene sequence: CDR1 MDHEN, CDR2 SYDVKM. This CDR3 has 13 residues. Between the trimmed V and J ends, which lost 6 bases and 6 bases, there was a span of 14 bases. The primer mix had 60 Vbeta and 13 Jbeta primers. Sequenced by immunoSEQ multiplex PCR; TCRdb stores in-frame clones only, minus some. The sample holds around 160,000 clones; roughly 72% are singletons and the top ten take roughly 0.99%. This receptor was taken from a woman in her thirties or forties in good health and CMV-seronegative. The chain couples TRBV28 to TRBJ1-1; D perhaps matches TRBD1 (6 bases). The specimen was PBMCs. CDR3 DNA: TGTGCCAGCAGAGACTACCGACAGGCTGAAGCTTTCTTT. This codes for CASRDYRQAEAFF.